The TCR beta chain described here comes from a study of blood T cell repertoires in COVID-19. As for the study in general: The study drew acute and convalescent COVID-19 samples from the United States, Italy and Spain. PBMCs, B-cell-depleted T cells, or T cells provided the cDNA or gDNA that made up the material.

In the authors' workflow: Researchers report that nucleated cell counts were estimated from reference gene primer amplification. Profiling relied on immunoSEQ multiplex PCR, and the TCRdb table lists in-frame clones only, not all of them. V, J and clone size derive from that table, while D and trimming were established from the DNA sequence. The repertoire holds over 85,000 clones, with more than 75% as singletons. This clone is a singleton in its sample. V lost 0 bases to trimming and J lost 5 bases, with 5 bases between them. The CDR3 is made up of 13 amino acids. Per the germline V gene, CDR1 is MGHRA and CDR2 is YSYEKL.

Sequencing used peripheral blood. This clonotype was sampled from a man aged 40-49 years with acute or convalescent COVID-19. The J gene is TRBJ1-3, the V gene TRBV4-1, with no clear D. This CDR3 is CASSQERRNTIYF. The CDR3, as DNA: TGCGCCAGCAGCCAAGAGCGTCGAAACACCATATATTTT.